Shown below are 6 T cell receptor beta chains from a single sample sequenced in a study of beta chain features in type 1 diabetes. The study, taken as a whole, reports: Type 1 diabetes patients had moderately but significantly shorter TCRB CDR3s in all four CD4+ subsets.

The authors reverse transcribed all of the isolated RNA, so sequencing captured expressed TCRB transcripts. Measured with immunoSEQ multiplex PCR; TCRdb has only the in-frame clones, and not every one. The table lists roughly 400,000 clones, around 10% of them singletons. The antigens of these receptors remain unknown. Input material: central memory CD4+ T cells from blood. These receptors were obtained from a man aged 25-40 years with type 1 diabetes.

This clone has ten or more counts. The chain links TRBV7-3 to TRBJ2-1; 8 nucleotides line up with TRBD2. The CDR3 is 14 amino acids. Looked up from germline, CDR1 is SGHTA and CDR2 is FQGTGA. Germline trimming cut 4 bases from V and 2 bases from J; bases unmatched to any gene: 1. The CDR3 sequence is CASSSAGAYNEQFF. As DNA, the CDR3 is TGTGCCAGCAGCTCAGCGGGAGCCTACAATGAGCAGTTCTTC.

The V call is TRBV6-1, the J call TRBJ1-2; unclear D gene. The length of the CDR3 is 13 residues. Germline V CDR1 and CDR2: MNHNS, SASEGT. V was cut by 7 bases and J by 1 base, with 10 bases left in between. The CDR3 protein is CASTLSLNYGYTF. For the CDR3, the DNA is TGTGCCAGCACCCTCAGCCTTAACTATGGCTACACCTTC.

The chain joins TRBV7-2 to TRBJ1-4; the D is unclear. The CDR3 is 16 amino acids. The V gene lost 5 bases and the J gene lost 0 bases, with 13 bases spanning the gap. Germline CDR1 SGHTA, CDR2 FQGNSA. The CDR3, as DNA: TGTGCCAGCAGCCAGGCAGCGACGGCAACTAATGAAAAACTGTTTTTT. It codes for CASSQAATATNEKLFF. Full variable domain (remainder filled in from reference TRBV7-2 and TRBJ1-4): GAGVSQSPSNKVTEKGKDVELRCDPISGHTALYWYRQSLGQGLEFLIYFQGNSAPDKSGLPSDRFSAERTGGSVSTLTIQRTQQEDSAVYLCASSQAATATNEKLFFGSGTQLSVL.

In this sample, this clone turned up a few times. The chain recombines TRBV7-2 with TRBJ1-3, with 7 bases aligning to TRBD1. CDR3 length: 16 residues. With V trimmed by 4 bases and J by 0 bases, 6 bases remained unmatched. Germline V gene lookup returns CDR1 SGHTA and CDR2 FQGNSA. CDR3 DNA sequence: TGTGCCAGCAGCTCGCAGGGGGGGTTCTCTGGAAACACCATATATTTT. As protein: CASSSQGGFSGNTIYF. Variable domain in full (rest from reference TRBV7-2 and TRBJ1-3): GAGVSQSPSNKVTEKGKDVELRCDPISGHTALYWYRQSLGQGLEFLIYFQGNSAPDKSGLPSDRFSAERTGGSVSTLTIQRTQQEDSAVYLCASSSQGGFSGNTIYFGEGSWLTVV.

V is TRBV5-1 and J is TRBJ2-2, with 10 bases lining up with TRBD2. Per the germline V gene, CDR1 is SGHRS and CDR2 is YFSETQ. The trim removed 3 bases at V and 3 bases at J, leaving 5 bases unmatched. The CDR3 totals 16 residues. CDR3 region: CASSSSSGRDTGELFF. CDR3 coding DNA: TGCGCCAGCAGCTCTTCGAGCGGGAGGGACACCGGGGAGCTGTTTTTT.

The chain has TRBV6-1 and TRBJ2-7; a weak D match, TRBD1 (6 bases). The V end lost 5 bases, the J end lost 0 bases, and 14 bases lay between the germline ends. The CDR3 consists of 15 residues. CDR1 is MNHNS, CDR2 SASEGT, per germline. DNA for the CDR3: TGTGCCAGCAGTTCGGGACACCTGAGCTCCTACGAGCAGTACTTC. Its protein is CASSSGHLSSYEQYF.